This note documents a single TCR beta chain sequence. The antigen it binds to is not known. No much larger clonotype is one base removed from it; base qualities were not supplied. TCR CDR3 regions were amplified from genomic DNA by multiplex PCR using the deep immunoSEQ assay. For each cell subset, the extracted genomic DNA was distributed evenly across all wells of several immunoSEQ 96-well plates, and each plate served as one replicate. For sorted subsets, approximately 210 ng of genomic DNA, equivalent to roughly 30,000 T cell genomes, went into each replicate PCR. The purified libraries were quantified using a Qubit 3.0 fluorometer, sized with a Bioanalyzer 2100, and then quantified again using the KAPA Library Quantification kit. Every immunoSEQ 96-well plate was sequenced on a separate single-read 150-cycle Illumina NextSeq 550 flow cell. As for the original processing: Because the immunoSEQ output held only junctional sequences and lacked quality scores, the filtering could not match the filtering applied to full-length reads. To assign V/J genes and CDR3, sequences were annotated against IMGT germline references using PyIR, a Python wrapper for IgBLAST v1.9. Reads with weak V/J assignments (E-value above 1e-6), missing CDR3, stop codons, out-of-frame junctions, or ambiguous translated residues were removed. V3J clonotypes were defined as sequences sharing an identical inferred V gene, J gene, and CDR3 amino acid sequence. To compute the percentage overlap between repertoires, the number of shared unique clonotypes was divided by the size of the smaller repertoire. Richness of each repertoire was evaluated using RTK rarefaction, the Chao1 estimator, and Recon v2.1 estimates of unobserved clonotypes. Generation probabilities for all TCRbeta clonotypes obtained by the gDNA method from several donors were computed using OLGA. TCRdb holds this immuneACCESS table with in-frame rearrangements only. Some clones are missing; in checked studies, unresolved V genes explain under half, and the rest has no known cause. That table supplies the V and J calls and clone size; D and trimming were determined from the DNA. The sample includes about 1,800,000 clones, with around 96% observed a single time. The biggest ten clones account for under 1.5% of the sample.

The sample is drawn from a study of shared clonotypes between healthy human individuals (TCRdb year 2020). Study-wide context: A few men and a couple of women, aged 18 to 49 years, made up the cohort. For each donor, three plates each were used for CD4 naive and CD4 memory, two plates were used for CD8 naive, and one plate was used for CD8 memory. Per donor, leukapheresis produced somewhere between about 0.8 and 9 billion PBMCs. The study deeply sequenced blood TCR repertoires of five healthy adults to estimate repertoire size and the extent of clonotype sharing between individuals. Different laboratories and diverse techniques were used to prepare libraries and sequence TCR repertoires, to increase sequencing depth and limit assay-specific biases.

For the CD8 naive samples, CD45RO-negative cells were positively selected for CCR7, yielding a CD45RA+CCR7+ population from which TemRA cells were excluded. Donors were healthy HIV-negative adults with no recently reported acute infections or vaccinations. Every donor was a Caucasian adult living in Nashville, Tennessee, USA. Blood was collected by leukapheresis, and PBMCs were isolated by Ficoll-Histopaque density gradient centrifugation and then cryopreserved in liquid nitrogen vapor phase. Analytical flow cytometry was used to check the purity and quantity of every magnetically sorted T cell population. From each sorted fraction, genomic DNA was isolated and quantified by UV absorbance on a Nanodrop 2000c. Trimming accounts for 1 base at V and 0 bases at J, while the number of junction bases matched to no gene is 7. Counted from cysteine to phenylalanine, this CDR3 has 17 amino acids. Just CDR3 DNA is preserved here, 51 bases in frame from base 1. Based on the germline V gene, the CDR1 and CDR2 sequences are MDHEN and SYDVKM.

The paper as a whole reports these results and caveats: Rarefaction of sorted-subset datasets indicated incomplete sequencing despite the large sequencing depth. When a few donors were compared, the shared fraction of clonotypes was 5% to 6.5% for naive CD4, roughly 3.4% for naive CD8, roughly 2.3% for memory CD4, and 0.4% for memory CD8. The small number of donors limited the genetic and exposure-history diversity represented. Only blood was sampled, and tissue TCR repertoires likely differ from those in blood. Larger estimated clonotype richness was generally found for naive subsets than for memory subsets. Clonotypes shared by all four sorted-subset donors showed higher generation probabilities than non-shared clonotypes. Pairwise subsampling indicated that sequencing depth was expected to affect the degree of clonotype sharing among donors.

Rearrangement joined TRBV28 to TRBJ1-2, and 8 junction bases match TRBD1. Specimen: naive CD8+ T cells sorted from blood. The meaning of the sample's cell subset or site label: CD45RA+CCR7+. This sequence originates from a man between 18 and 35 years old in good health. The DNA sequence is as follows: TGTGCCAGCAGTTTATCGGGACAGGAGGGACCTAACTATGGCTACACCTTC. The encoded protein is CASSLSGQEGPNYGYTF.